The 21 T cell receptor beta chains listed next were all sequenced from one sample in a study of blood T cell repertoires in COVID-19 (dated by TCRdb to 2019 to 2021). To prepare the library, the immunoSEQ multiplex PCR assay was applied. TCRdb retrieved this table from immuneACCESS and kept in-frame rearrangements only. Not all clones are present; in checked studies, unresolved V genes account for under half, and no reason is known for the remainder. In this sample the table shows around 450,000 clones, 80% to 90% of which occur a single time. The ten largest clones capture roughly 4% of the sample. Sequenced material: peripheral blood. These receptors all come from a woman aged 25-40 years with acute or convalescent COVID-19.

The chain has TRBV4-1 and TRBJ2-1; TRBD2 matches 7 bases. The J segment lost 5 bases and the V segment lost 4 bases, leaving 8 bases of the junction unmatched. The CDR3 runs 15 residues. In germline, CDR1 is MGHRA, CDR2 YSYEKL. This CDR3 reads CASSPFLGGDNEQFF. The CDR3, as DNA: TGCGCCAGCAGCCCCTTTCTTGGGGGGGACAATGAGCAGTTCTTC.

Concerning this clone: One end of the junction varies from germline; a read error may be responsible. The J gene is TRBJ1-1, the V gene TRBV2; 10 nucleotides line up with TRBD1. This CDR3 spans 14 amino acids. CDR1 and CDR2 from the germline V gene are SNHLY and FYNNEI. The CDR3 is CASREGQGDTEAFF. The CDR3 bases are TGTGCCAGCAGGGAAGGACAGGGGGACACTGAAGCTTTCTTT.

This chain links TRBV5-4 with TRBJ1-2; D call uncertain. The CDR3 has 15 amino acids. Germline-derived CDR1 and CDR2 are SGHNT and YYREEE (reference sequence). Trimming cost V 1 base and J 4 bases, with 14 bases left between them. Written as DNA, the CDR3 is TGTGCCAGCAGCTTGCTTCCCAGCTCGGGCTATGGCTACACCTTC. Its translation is CASSLLPSSGYGYTF.

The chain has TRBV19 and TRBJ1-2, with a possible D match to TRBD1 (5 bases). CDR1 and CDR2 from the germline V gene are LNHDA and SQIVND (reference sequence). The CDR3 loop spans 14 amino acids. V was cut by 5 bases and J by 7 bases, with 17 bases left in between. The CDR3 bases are TGTGCCAGTAGTTCACCCTCCAGGGTTGGTGGCTACACCTTC. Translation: CASSSPSRVGGYTF.

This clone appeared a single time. The CDR3 is CASSGQGRTNSPLHF. CDR3 sequence (DNA): TGTGCCAGCAGTGGACAGGGAAGAACCAATTCACCCCTCCACTTT. The V and J genes are TRBV2 and TRBJ1-6, with 7 bases lining up with TRBD1. The CDR3 contains 15 residues. V lost 4 bases, J lost 7 bases, and 7 bases stayed unmatched. Germline V CDR1 and CDR2: SNHLY, FYNNEI.

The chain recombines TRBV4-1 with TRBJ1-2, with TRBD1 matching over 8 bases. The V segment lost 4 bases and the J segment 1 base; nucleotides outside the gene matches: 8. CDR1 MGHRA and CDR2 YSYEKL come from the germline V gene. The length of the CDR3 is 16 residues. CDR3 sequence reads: CASSPGPGGSNYGYTF. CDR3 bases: TGCGCCAGCAGCCCAGGTCCAGGGGGCAGTAACTATGGCTACACCTTC.

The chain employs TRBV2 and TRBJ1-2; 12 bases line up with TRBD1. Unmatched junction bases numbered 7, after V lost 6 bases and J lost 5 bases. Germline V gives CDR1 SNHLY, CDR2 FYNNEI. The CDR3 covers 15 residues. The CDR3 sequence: CASRPWDRGLYGYTF. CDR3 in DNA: TGTGCCAGCAGACCTTGGGACAGGGGGCTTTATGGCTACACCTTC.

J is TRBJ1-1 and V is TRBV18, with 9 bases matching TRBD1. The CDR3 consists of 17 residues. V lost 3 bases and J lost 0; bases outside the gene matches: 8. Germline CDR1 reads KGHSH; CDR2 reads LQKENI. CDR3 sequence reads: CASSPTGTGYMNTEAFF. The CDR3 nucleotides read TGTGCCAGCTCACCTACCGGGACAGGGTACATGAACACTGAAGCTTTCTTT.

For the CDR3, the DNA is TGTGCCAGCAGTGTAGGACAGAGCTCTGGAAACACCATATATTTT. Its protein is CASSVGQSSGNTIYF. The V gene is TRBV28, the J gene TRBJ1-3, with D tentatively TRBD1 (6 bases). The V gene lost 5 bases and the J gene lost 0 bases, with 11 bases spanning the gap. Germline V CDR1 and CDR2: MDHEN, SYDVKM. This CDR3 is 15 amino acids long.

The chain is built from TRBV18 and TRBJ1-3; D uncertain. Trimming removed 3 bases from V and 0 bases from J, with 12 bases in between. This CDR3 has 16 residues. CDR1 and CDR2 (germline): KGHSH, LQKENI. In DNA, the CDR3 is TGTGCCAGCTCACCCCCAATGGGCCTCTCTGGAAACACCATATATTTT. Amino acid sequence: CASSPPMGLSGNTIYF.

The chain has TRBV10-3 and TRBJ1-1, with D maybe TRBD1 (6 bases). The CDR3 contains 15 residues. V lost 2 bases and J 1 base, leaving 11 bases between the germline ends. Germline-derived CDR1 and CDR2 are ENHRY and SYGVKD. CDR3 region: CAISEPGQTNTEAFF. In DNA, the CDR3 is TGTGCCATCAGTGAGCCAGGACAGACGAACACTGAAGCTTTCTTT.

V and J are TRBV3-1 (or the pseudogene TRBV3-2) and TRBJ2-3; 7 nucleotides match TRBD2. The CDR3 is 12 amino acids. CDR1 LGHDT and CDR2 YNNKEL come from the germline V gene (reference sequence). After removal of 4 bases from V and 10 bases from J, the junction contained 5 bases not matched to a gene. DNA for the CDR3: TGTGCCAGCAGCCGCAGCGGGACTCCGCAGTATTTT. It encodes CASSRSGTPQYF.

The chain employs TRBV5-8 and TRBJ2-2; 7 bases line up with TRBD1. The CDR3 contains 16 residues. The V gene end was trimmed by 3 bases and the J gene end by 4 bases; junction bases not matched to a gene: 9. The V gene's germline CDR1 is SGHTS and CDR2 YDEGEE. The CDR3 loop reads CASSSGRGLITGELFF. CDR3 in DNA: TGTGCCAGCAGCTCCGGAAGGGGGCTGATCACCGGGGAGCTGTTTTTT. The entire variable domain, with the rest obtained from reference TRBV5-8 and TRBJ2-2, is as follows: EAGVTQSPTHLIKTRGQQATLRCSPISGHTSVYWYQQALGLGLQFLLWYDEGEERNRGNFPPRFSGRQFPNYSSELNVNALELEDSALYLCASSSGRGLITGELFFGEGSRLTVL.

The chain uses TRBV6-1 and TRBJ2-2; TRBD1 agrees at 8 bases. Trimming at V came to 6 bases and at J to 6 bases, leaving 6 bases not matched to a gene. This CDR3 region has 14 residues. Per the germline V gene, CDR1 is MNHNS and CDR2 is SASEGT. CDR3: CASRPDRGAGELFF. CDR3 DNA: TGTGCCAGCAGACCCGACAGGGGCGCCGGGGAGCTGTTTTTT.

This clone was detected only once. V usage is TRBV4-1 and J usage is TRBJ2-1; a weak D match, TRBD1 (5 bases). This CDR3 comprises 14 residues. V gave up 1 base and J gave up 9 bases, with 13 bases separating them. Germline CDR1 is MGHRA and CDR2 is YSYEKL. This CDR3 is CASSQAPDSFEQFF. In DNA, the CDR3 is TGCGCCAGCAGCCAAGCCCCCGACAGCTTTGAGCAGTTCTTC.

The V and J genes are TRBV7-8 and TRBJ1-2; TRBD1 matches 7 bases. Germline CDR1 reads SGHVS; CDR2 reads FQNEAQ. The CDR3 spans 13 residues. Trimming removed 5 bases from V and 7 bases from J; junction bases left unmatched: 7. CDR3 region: CASSTGQRFGYTF. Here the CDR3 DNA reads TGTGCCAGCAGCACGGGACAGCGTTTTGGCTACACCTTC. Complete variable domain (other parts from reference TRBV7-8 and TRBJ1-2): GAGVSQSPRYKVAKRGQDVALRCDPISGHVSLFWYQQALGQGPEFLTYFQNEAQLDKSGLPSDRFFAERPEGSVSTLKIQRTQQEDSAVYLCASSTGQRFGYTFGSGTRLTVV.

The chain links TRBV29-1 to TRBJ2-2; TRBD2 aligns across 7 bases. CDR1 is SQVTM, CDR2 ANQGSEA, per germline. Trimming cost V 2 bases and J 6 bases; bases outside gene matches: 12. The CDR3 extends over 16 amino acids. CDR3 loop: CSVEMASGWIPGELFF. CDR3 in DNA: TGCAGCGTTGAAATGGCTAGCGGTTGGATTCCCGGGGAGCTGTTTTTT.

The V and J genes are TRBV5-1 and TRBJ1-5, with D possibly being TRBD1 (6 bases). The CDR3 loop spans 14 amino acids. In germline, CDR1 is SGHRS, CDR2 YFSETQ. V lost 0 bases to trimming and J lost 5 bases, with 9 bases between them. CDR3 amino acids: CASSLGSGDQPQHF. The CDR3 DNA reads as TGCGCCAGCAGCTTGGGGTCAGGGGATCAGCCCCAGCATTTT.

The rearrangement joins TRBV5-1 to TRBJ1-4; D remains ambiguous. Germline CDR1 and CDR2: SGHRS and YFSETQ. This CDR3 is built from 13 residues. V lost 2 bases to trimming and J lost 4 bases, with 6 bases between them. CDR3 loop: CASSFAGNEKLFF. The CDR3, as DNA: TGCGCCAGCAGCTTCGCCGGTAATGAAAAACTGTTTTTT.

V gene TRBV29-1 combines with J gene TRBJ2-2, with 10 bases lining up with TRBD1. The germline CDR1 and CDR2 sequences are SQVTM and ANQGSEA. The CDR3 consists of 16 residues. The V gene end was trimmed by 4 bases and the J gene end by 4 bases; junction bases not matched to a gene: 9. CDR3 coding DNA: TGCAGCGTTGCAGACAGGGGGCATCGAGGCACCGGGGAGCTGTTTTTT. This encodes CSVADRGHRGTGELFF.

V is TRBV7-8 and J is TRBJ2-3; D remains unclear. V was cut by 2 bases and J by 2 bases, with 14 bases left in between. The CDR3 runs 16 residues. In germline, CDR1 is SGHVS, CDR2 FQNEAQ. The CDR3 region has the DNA TGTGCCAGCAGCTTATCCCTAGAACCAGTCACAGATACGCAGTATTTT. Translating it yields CASSLSLEPVTDTQYF.